Presented here are 22 T cell receptor beta chains from one specimen sequenced in a study of blood T cell repertoires in COVID-19. Profiling relied on immunoSEQ multiplex PCR, and the TCRdb table lists in-frame clones only, not all of them. Of some 200,000 clones in the sample, around 92% were seen once. The source material was peripheral blood. These receptors all stem from a man in his thirties or forties with acute or convalescent COVID-19.

The V gene is TRBV6-5, the J gene TRBJ2-7, with D possibly matching TRBD2 (5 bases). Germline V gene sequence: CDR1 MNHEY, CDR2 SVGAGI. Trimming pared 10 bases from V and 1 base from J, leaving 14 bases between. CDR3 length equals 13 residues. CDR3 protein: CATSVSGSYEQYF. Written as DNA, the CDR3 is TGTGCCACCTCCGTCTCGGGGTCCTACGAGCAGTACTTC.

This clone turned up a few times. The chain combines TRBV19 with TRBJ2-7; 7 nucleotides align to TRBD1. The germline V gene has CDR1 LNHDA and CDR2 SQIVND (reference sequence). The CDR3 covers 15 residues. With 6 bases clipped from V and 3 bases from J, the junction kept 11 bases outside the gene matches. CDR3 bases: TGTGCCAGTAGGCCAGACGGGACAGCGAACTACGAGCAGTACTTC. It codes for CASRPDGTANYEQYF.

This chain links TRBV28 with TRBJ1-4; TRBD1 might be the D (6 bases). The CDR3 covers 16 residues. V was shortened by 5 bases and J by 0 bases, with 13 bases between the two germline ends. CDR1 MDHEN and CDR2 SYDVKM come from the germline V gene. CDR3 region: CASSRSRTATNEKLFF. CDR3 in DNA: TGTGCCAGCAGTAGATCCCGGACAGCAACTAATGAAAAACTGTTTTTT. The full variable domain, in which reference TRBV28 and TRBJ1-4 provide the parts outside the CDR3, is DVKVTQSSRYLVKRTGEKVFLECVQDMDHENMFWYRQDPGLGLRLIYFSYDVKMKEKGDIPEGYSVSREKKERFSLILESASTNQTSMYLCASSRSRTATNEKLFFGSGTQLSVL.

The gene calls are TRBV3-1 (or the pseudogene TRBV3-2) and TRBJ2-1, with D tentatively TRBD2 (5 bases). V lost 1 base and J 14 bases, leaving 18 bases between the germline ends. The germline V gene encodes CDR1 LGHDT and CDR2 YNNKEL (reference sequence). The CDR3 is 14 residues long. The CDR3 is CASSQGVSASGEFF. The CDR3 DNA is TGTGCCAGCAGCCAAGGAGTTTCGGCGTCCGGGGAGTTCTTC.

The rearrangement links TRBV6-5 to TRBJ2-7; TRBD1 is a possible D gene (6 bases). Per germline, CDR1 MNHEY and CDR2 SVGAGI. V lost 6 bases and J lost 6, with 18 bases in between. The CDR3 loop spans 14 amino acids. In nucleotides, the CDR3 is TGTGCCAGCAGACGCATACAGGGATCAGGCGAGCAGTACTTC. Its protein is CASRRIQGSGEQYF.

This clone was counted once. This chain connects TRBV5-1 to TRBJ2-1, with 8 bases that match TRBD2. V was pared by 5 bases and J by 9 bases, with 10 bases of the junction left unmatched. Germline V gives CDR1 SGHRS, CDR2 YFSETQ. The CDR3 consists of 14 residues. CDR3 residues: CASSGREVSAEQFF. DNA for the CDR3: TGCGCCAGCAGTGGGCGGGAGGTGAGCGCTGAGCAGTTCTTC.

This clone has a single count. This sequence joins TRBV12-5 and TRBJ2-1; D is possibly TRBD1 (5 bases). The CDR3 has 14 amino acids. Deletions cut 6 bases from V and 10 bases from J, with 19 bases between. Germline-derived CDR1 and CDR2 are LGHNT and FRNRAP. DNA for the CDR3: TGTGCTAGTGGGGCTCTAGGGGCTTGGAAGGAGCAGTTCTTC. This translates into CASGALGAWKEQFF.

This clone was detected only a few times. The chain is built from TRBV10-1 and TRBJ2-7, with a possible D match to TRBD2 (5 bases). The CDR3 has 14 residues. The germline V gene has CDR1 WNHNN and CDR2 SYGVQD (reference sequence). The germline V and J ends were trimmed by 0 bases and 6 bases, with 12 bases remaining between them. CDR3 DNA: TGCGCCAGCAGTGAGTCAACCATGAGCGGCGAGCAGTACTTC. It specifies CASSESTMSGEQYF.

This clone was observed a single time. CDR3 in amino acids: CASSYSGQRNYGYTF. The CDR3 DNA is TGTGCCAGCAGTTACTCGGGACAGCGTAACTATGGCTACACCTTC. V usage is TRBV6-2 or TRBV6-3 and J usage is TRBJ1-2; 7 bases are shared with TRBD1. Trimming took 0 bases from V and 1 from J; bases not matched to a gene: 2. Germline lookup yields CDR1 MNHEY and CDR2 SVGEGT. The CDR3 has 15 residues.

The V call is TRBV19, the J call TRBJ1-5; D remains unclear. Germline V gene sequence: CDR1 LNHDA, CDR2 SQIVND (reference sequence). With 11 bases removed from V and 0 bases from J, the gap between germline ends came to 8 bases. This CDR3 is built from 12 residues. The CDR3 is CAQQFSNQPQHF. As DNA, the CDR3 is TGTGCCCAACAATTTAGCAATCAGCCCCAGCATTTT.

This clone appeared once. The chain links TRBV5-1 to TRBJ2-5; the match to TRBD2 covers 8 bases. The CDR3 consists of 14 residues. V lost 4 bases and J lost 1; bases outside the gene matches: 3. Germline loops: CDR1 SGHRS, CDR2 YFSETQ. CDR3 sequence: CASSKTSAQETQYF. The CDR3 DNA reads as TGCGCCAGCAGCAAGACTAGCGCCCAAGAGACCCAGTACTTC.

The chain links TRBV7-9 to TRBJ2-7, with 9 bases that match TRBD1. Trimming cost V 3 bases and J 3 bases; bases outside gene matches: 6. The CDR3 runs 15 residues. CDR1 and CDR2 from the germline V gene are SEHNR and FQNEAQ (reference sequence). The CDR3 here is CASSLDRDRVYEQYF. As DNA, the CDR3 is TGTGCCAGCAGCTTGGACCGGGACAGGGTCTACGAGCAGTACTTC.

The CDR3: CASSKFRTGSTGELFF. CDR3 coding DNA: TGTGCCAGTAGTAAATTTAGAACAGGGAGCACCGGGGAGCTGTTTTTT. The rearrangement joins TRBV19 to TRBJ2-2; D might be TRBD1 (6 bases). V gave up 4 bases and J gave up 4 bases, with 16 bases separating them. Germline V gene data show CDR1 as LNHDA and CDR2 as SQIVND (reference sequence). The CDR3 extends over 16 amino acids.

The V call is TRBV7-9, the J call TRBJ1-2; D ambiguous. The CDR3 runs to 14 residues. Germline V lookup: CDR1 SEHNR, CDR2 FQNEAQ (reference sequence). V was trimmed by 1 base and J by 7 bases, leaving 13 bases between them. The CDR3 sequence: CASSLVPGLGGYTF. The CDR3 nucleotides read TGTGCCAGCAGCTTAGTCCCAGGATTGGGTGGCTACACCTTC.

V is TRBV6-6 and J is TRBJ1-6, with 9 bases fitting TRBD1. The CDR3 contains 15 residues. Germline loops: CDR1 MNHNY, CDR2 SVGAGI (reference sequence). Losses at the gene ends were 2 bases for V and 5 bases for J; bases not matched to a gene: 1. The CDR3 bases are TGTGCCAGCAGTTACGGGGACAGGGATAATTCACCCCTCCACTTT. It translates to CASSYGDRDNSPLHF.

This clone has a single count. V gene TRBV6-5 combines with J gene TRBJ2-1, with D unclear. CDR1 and CDR2 from the germline V gene are MNHEY and SVGAGI. V was cut by 6 bases and J by 9 bases, with 9 bases left in between. CDR3 size: 11 residues. The CDR3 protein is CASRLRFEQFF. The CDR3 DNA reads TGTGCCAGCAGACTCCGGTTTGAGCAGTTCTTC.

This sequence joins TRBV5-5 and TRBJ1-4, with 8 bases lining up with TRBD1. Germline V lookup: CDR1 SGHKS, CDR2 YYEKEE (reference sequence). V shed 3 bases, J shed 7 bases, and the junction held 5 bases outside the gene matches. This CDR3 is 14 amino acids long. DNA of the CDR3: TGTGCCAGCAGCTCAGGGGGCGAAATTGAAAAACTGTTTTTT. It is translated as CASSSGGEIEKLFF.

The V call is TRBV7-9, the J call TRBJ1-1, with 7 nucleotides matching TRBD1. V shed 5 bases and J 4 bases; nucleotides not matched to a gene: 4. CDR3 size: 13 residues. The germline V gene has CDR1 SEHNR and CDR2 FQNEAQ (reference sequence). This chain's CDR3 is CASSLDRATEAFF. The DNA for the CDR3 is TGTGCCAGCAGCCTCGACAGGGCCACTGAAGCTTTCTTT.

The gene calls are TRBV7-9 and TRBJ2-1; 9 positions agree with TRBD2. CDR3 length: 14 residues. V lost 7 bases and J lost 5; bases outside the gene matches: 6. From germline, CDR1 is SEHNR and CDR2 FQNEAQ (reference sequence). CDR3 amino acids: CASIRAGGNNEQFF. Written as DNA, the CDR3 is TGTGCCAGCATCCGCGCGGGAGGGAACAATGAGCAGTTCTTC.

This sequence joins TRBV6-6 and TRBJ2-7; TRBD1 aligns across 8 bases. CDR1 and CDR2 (germline): MNHNY, SVGAGI (reference sequence). Germline trimming cut 2 bases from V and 2 bases from J; bases unmatched to any gene: 8. The CDR3 spans 16 residues. CDR3 sequence (DNA): TGTGCCAGCAGTTACGAGCCTTGGACAGGGCCCTACGAGCAGTACTTC. Protein sequence: CASSYEPWTGPYEQYF.

The chain links TRBV3-1 (or the pseudogene TRBV3-2) to TRBJ2-2; 9 bases map to TRBD2. The V segment lost 6 bases and the J segment 3 bases; nucleotides outside the gene matches: 11. Germline loops: CDR1 LGHDT, CDR2 YNNKEL (reference sequence). The CDR3 consists of 17 residues. The CDR3 sequence is CASSTVISGRDTGELFF. CDR3 in DNA: TGTGCCAGCAGTACCGTCATTAGCGGGAGAGACACCGGGGAGCTGTTTTTT.

V and J are TRBV10-1 and TRBJ2-2; the D is unclear. V shed 1 base and J shed 5 bases, with 5 bases lying between them. CDR1 and CDR2 from the germline V gene are WNHNN and SYGVQD (reference sequence). The CDR3 consists of 13 residues. CDR3 sequence reads: CASSEFRTGELFF. DNA for the CDR3: TGCGCCAGCAGTGAGTTTCGGACCGGGGAGCTGTTTTTT.